This T cell receptor beta chain was found in a study of T cells after yellow fever vaccination. About the study: Any fraction with a low cell number was prepared using SMART-Seq v4 Ultra Low Input.

Notes on the study in general: The study re-detected most primary-vaccination clones after the booster (96% CD4, almost 90% CD8).

In its sample, this clonotype was seen a few times. Its antigen is undetermined. Germline values: CDR1 SGHDT, CDR2 YYEEEE. V gave up 8 bases and J gave up 4 bases, with 17 bases separating them. The CDR3 is made up of 14 amino acids. The 5'RACE template-switching step produced TCR cDNA and added a universal primer site and UMIs. Each CDR3 protein is one row after TCRdb ran MiXCR on the 5' RACE reads. Among around 250,000 distinct CDR3 sequences listed, about 7% were seen once. The rearrangement uses TRBV5-6 and TRBJ2-3; perhaps TRBD2 as D (7 bases). Material: CD4+ T cells sorted from PBMCs, obtained 15 days after the yellow fever booster vaccination. The origin of this receptor is a man younger than 40 who received the YFV17D yellow fever vaccine. Here the CDR3 DNA reads TGTGCCAGTGGGGGGGCTGACACCTCAGATACGCAGTATTTT. It translates to CASGGADTSDTQYF.